The 2 T cell receptor beta chains in this list originate from one sample, sequenced in a study of T cell responses to AZD1222 COVID-19 vaccine. TCRdb's table, derived via immunoSEQ multiplex PCR, lists solely in-frame clones and lacks some. The table has fewer than 30,000 clones, 85% to 90% seen once. The specimen was peripheral blood, collected 28 days after the second AZD1222 dose. The receptor set was obtained from an adult who received the AZD1222 COVID-19 vaccine.

The gene calls are TRBV19 and TRBJ2-1, with 10 nucleotides matching TRBD1. In germline, CDR1 is LNHDA, CDR2 SQIVND (reference sequence). Unmatched junction bases numbered 3, after V lost 6 bases and J lost 7 bases. The CDR3 has 13 amino acids. This CDR3 is CASRGQGLNEQFF. CDR3 coding DNA: TGTGCCAGTAGGGGACAGGGGTTGAATGAGCAGTTCTTC.

The chain carries TRBV28 and TRBJ1-5; D may be TRBD1 (5 bases). Trimming shortened V by 7 bases and J by 1 base, and 20 bases separated the two germline ends. The germline CDR1 and CDR2 sequences are MDHEN and SYDVKM. CDR3 length: 17 amino acids. The CDR3 protein is CASTSPGRQWSNQPQHF. As DNA, the CDR3 is TGTGCCAGCACCTCGCCCGGGAGACAGTGGAGCAATCAGCCCCAGCATTTT.